This TCR beta chain was observed in a study of T-cell reconstitution after alpha-beta-depleted transplantation in children. Unique molecular identifiers were incorporated into the prepared TCRbeta library. TCRdb reprocessed the PCR reads via MiXCR and lists one record per CDR3 protein. The repertoire holds about 900,000 distinct CDR3 sequences, roughly 31% seen once, with about 28% in the top ten. CDR3 length equals 13 residues. V lost 4 bases to trimming and J lost 1 base, with 10 bases between them. Germline-derived CDR1 and CDR2 are DFQATT and SNEGSKA (reference sequence). The study's findings and limits: Several hundred expanded graft clones reportedly were the source of alpha-beta T cells about two months after transplant.

Comment on this clonotype: Its antigen is unknown.

The chain uses TRBV20-1 and TRBJ2-5; tentatively, D is TRBD1 (6 bases). Sequenced here: PBMCs, mostly from graft donor cells, sampled 360 days after TCRalphabeta/CD19-depleted stem cell transplant. This TCR derives from a boy under two years old who had a stem cell transplant for SCID, so the T cells may come from the graft donor. The DNA for the CDR3 is TGCAGTGCTAAGGGACACATCCAAGAGACCCAGTACTTC. Translation: CSAKGHIQETQYF.